This TCR beta chain emerged from a study of cytomegalovirus exposure and HLA in healthy donors. CDR3 size: 12 residues. Looked up from germline, CDR1 is SGDLS and CDR2 is YYNGEE. After removal of 7 bases from V and 3 bases from J, the junction contained 3 bases not matched to a gene. The donors belonged to the roughly 110-subject validation cohort, separate from the roughly 600-subject first cohort. Regarding this clone: Its cognate antigen is unknown.

Profiled with immunoSEQ multiplex PCR; TCRdb holds only in-frame clones, not every one. The sample lists roughly 120,000 clones, around nine tenths occurring once. Notes on the study in general: Investigators reported approximately 170 TCR beta chains as tied to cytomegalovirus.

The chain is built from TRBV9 and TRBJ2-7, with 8 bases fitting TRBD2. Material: PBMCs. The receptor's source is a woman younger than 35 in good health and CMV-seronegative. CDR3 amino acids: CASGSGNYEQYF. CDR3 coding DNA: TGTGCCAGCGGTAGCGGGAACTACGAGCAGTACTTC.